These T cell receptor beta chains were read from a single sample in a study of blood T cell repertoires in COVID-19. Assay used: immunoSEQ multiplex PCR; TCRdb lists only in-frame clones, some missing. The repertoire has 150,000 or so clones, roughly 84% of them found once; the top ten carry 13% to 15%. Sample: peripheral blood. The receptors were gathered from a man between 18 and 35 years old with active or convalescent COVID-19. The CDR3 runs from the conserved cysteine through the conserved F or W. The D gene is left open where the match is weak. Clone sizes are given selectively: once, few, many, or a class where the clone is expanded.

cdr3_aa cdr3_nt j_call clone_size v_call d_call
CASSQDLSHGYTF TGTGCCAGCAGCCAAGATCTCTCTCATGGCTACACCTTC TRBJ1-2 . TRBV14 .
CASSLGRTGSQFF TGTGCCAGCAGTTTAGGTAGGACAGGATCGCAGTTCTTC TRBJ2-1 few TRBV27 TRBD1
CASSHQGLAGDFNTQYF TGTGCCAGCAGTCACCAGGGACTAGCGGGAGATTTTAATACGCAGTATTTT TRBJ2-3 . TRBV6-6 TRBD2
CSVRQGNTEAFF TGCAGCGTAAGACAGGGGAACACTGAAGCTTTCTTT TRBJ1-1 . TRBV29-1 TRBD1
CASRTPDSGNTIYF TGTGCCAGTCGGACACCCGACTCTGGAAACACCATATATTTT TRBJ1-3 . TRBV6-1 .
CASSLEGARNQPQHF TGTGCCAGCAGCTTAGAAGGGGCCCGTAATCAGCCCCAGCATTTT TRBJ1-5 . TRBV7-2 .
CASSYQRLNPNYGYTF TGTGCCAGCAGTTACCAGAGACTAAACCCTAACTATGGCTACACCTTC TRBJ1-2 once TRBV6-2/TRBV6-3 .
CASSAIAGGGSNEQFF TGTGCCAGCAGTGCAATAGCGGGGGGGGGTTCCAATGAGCAGTTCTTC TRBJ2-1 . TRBV6-4 TRBD2
CASSPWTSRGETQYF TGTGCCAGCAGCCCCTGGACTAGCCGTGGGGAGACCCAGTACTTC TRBJ2-5 . TRBV3-1/TRBV3-2 TRBD2
CASSYRGGPSYEQYF TGTGCCAGCAGTTACCGCGGGGGGCCCTCCTACGAGCAGTACTTC TRBJ2-7 . TRBV6-2/TRBV6-3 TRBD2
CASSTGQGFPYNSPLHF TGTGCCAGCAGCACCGGACAGGGATTCCCCTATAATTCACCCCTCCACTTT TRBJ1-6 . TRBV9 TRBD1
CASSIDLWRGYTF TGTGCCAGCAGTATCGATCTATGGAGGGGATACACCTTC TRBJ1-2 . TRBV2 .
CASSPPAGGPQETQYF TGTGCCAGCTCACCTCCAGCGGGGGGGCCACAAGAGACCCAGTACTTC TRBJ2-5 . TRBV18 TRBD2
CASSLSGWTEAFF TGTGCCAGCAGCTTAAGCGGTTGGACTGAAGCTTTCTTT TRBJ1-1 . TRBV7-9 .
CASSLQPGQSNYGYTF TGTGCCAGTAGTCTACAACCGGGACAGTCTAACTATGGCTACACCTTC TRBJ1-2 . TRBV19 TRBD1
CASSIRDRGSYEQYF TGTGCCAGCAGCATCCGGGACAGGGGGTCCTACGAGCAGTACTTC TRBJ2-7 . TRBV5-4 TRBD1
CASSPPLAGGHTDTQYF TGTGCCAGCAGCCCTCCCTTAGCGGGGGGGCACACAGATACGCAGTATTTT TRBJ2-3 few TRBV3-1/TRBV3-2 TRBD2
CASSFGLAEETQYF TGTGCCAGCAGCTTCGGACTAGCGGAAGAGACCCAGTACTTC TRBJ2-5 . TRBV7-9 TRBD2
CTSSQGLFINNEQFF TGCACCAGCAGCCAAGGACTGTTCATAAACAATGAGCAGTTCTTC TRBJ2-1 once TRBV1 .
CASSPPEGGPRSGNTIYF TGTGCCAGCTCACCACCGGAAGGGGGCCCCCGCTCTGGAAACACCATATATTTT TRBJ1-3 . TRBV18 TRBD1
CASSIAGGLSGANVLTF TGTGCCAGTAGCATAGCGGGAGGACTCTCTGGGGCCAACGTCCTGACTTTC TRBJ2-6 . TRBV19 TRBD2
CASRSTGGTGNTGELFF TGTGCAAGTCGCTCCACAGGGGGGACAGGGAACACCGGGGAGCTGTTTTTT TRBJ2-2 . TRBV12-2 .
CATSRFRAINEKLFF TGTGCCACCAGCAGGTTCAGGGCCATTAATGAAAAACTGTTTTTT TRBJ1-4 . TRBV15 .
CASSPSSQGMNTEAFF TGTGCCAGCTCACCGTCCTCACAGGGCATGAACACTGAAGCTTTCTTT TRBJ1-1 . TRBV18 .
CATSRDEGGYQPQHF TGTGCCACCAGCAGAGATGAGGGCGGATATCAGCCCCAGCATTTT TRBJ1-5 . TRBV15 .
CASSYGRGTEAFF TGTGCCAGCAGTTACGGCAGGGGGACTGAAGCTTTCTTT TRBJ1-1 . TRBV6-5 TRBD1
CASTDRGSSTNEKLFF TGTGCCAGTACGGACAGGGGTAGTTCAACTAATGAAAAACTGTTTTTT TRBJ1-4 . TRBV19 TRBD1
CASSYSKVVPNEQFF TGTGCCAGCAGTTACTCGAAAGTAGTCCCCAATGAGCAGTTCTTC TRBJ2-1 . TRBV6-5 .
CAWSVGVRANRNTIYF TGTGCCTGGAGTGTGGGCGTTCGAGCTAACCGAAACACCATATATTTT TRBJ1-3 . TRBV30 .
CASSLAREGLAGAGETQYF TGTGCCAGCAGCTTAGCGAGAGAGGGACTAGCGGGAGCGGGAGAGACCCAGTACTTC TRBJ2-5 . TRBV7-9 TRBD2
CASSPGQGFYQPQHF TGTGCCAGTAGTCCAGGGCAGGGATTCTATCAGCCCCAGCATTTT TRBJ1-5 few TRBV19 .
CASSLGTSGRYEQYF TGTGCCAGCAGCTTAGGGACTAGCGGGAGGTATGAGCAGTACTTC TRBJ2-7 . TRBV7-2 TRBD2
CASTPSTSYEQYF TGCGCCAGCACCCCATCGACTAGCTACGAGCAGTACTTC TRBJ2-7 . TRBV5-1 .
CATSRASRTDTQYF TGTGCCACCAGCAGAGCCTCACGGACAGATACGCAGTATTTT TRBJ2-3 . TRBV15 .
CASSHPGLLGQTQYF TGTGCCAGCAGCCATCCGGGACTCCTAGGACAGACCCAGTACTTC TRBJ2-5 . TRBV5-4 .
CASSLGLAGGYEQFF TGTGCCAGCAGCCTGGGACTAGCGGGAGGTTATGAGCAGTTCTTC TRBJ2-1 . TRBV5-5 TRBD2
CSASAGPMSNQPQHF TGCAGTGCTAGTGCAGGGCCTATGAGCAATCAGCCCCAGCATTTT TRBJ1-5 . TRBV20-1 .
CASSLARGGSSYNEQFF TGTGCCAGCAGCTTGGCTCGGGGTGGGAGCTCCTACAATGAGCAGTTCTTC TRBJ2-1 . TRBV5-4 .
CASSPRDTNTEAFF TGTGCCAGCTCACCCCGGGATACGAACACTGAAGCTTTCTTT TRBJ1-1 . TRBV18 .